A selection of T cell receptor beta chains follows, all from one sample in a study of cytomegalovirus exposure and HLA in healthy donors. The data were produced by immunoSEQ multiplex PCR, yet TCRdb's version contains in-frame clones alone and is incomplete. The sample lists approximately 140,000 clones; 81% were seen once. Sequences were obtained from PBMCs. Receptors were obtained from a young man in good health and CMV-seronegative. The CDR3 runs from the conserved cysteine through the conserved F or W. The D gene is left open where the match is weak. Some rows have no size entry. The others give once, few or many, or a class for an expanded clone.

TGTGCCAGCTCACCCGGGACAGGCCGGTCGAGCTATGGCTACACCTTC | CASSPGTGRSSYGYTF | TRBV18 | - | TRBD1 | TRBJ1-2
TGTGCCAGCAGCCCGACCTTAGGAGGGAACACTGAAGCTTTCTTT | CASSPTLGGNTEAFF | TRBV7-2 | - | - | TRBJ1-1
TGTGCCAGCAGCAGCACGAACAGGAACTATGGCTACACCTTC | CASSSTNRNYGYTF | TRBV27 | few | - | TRBJ1-2
TGTGCCAGCAGCTTATCGGGACTAGTCCAAGAGACCCAGTACTTC | CASSLSGLVQETQYF | TRBV7-6 | - | TRBD2 | TRBJ2-5
TGCGCCAGCAGAAGACAGGGGCCTAGCACAGATACGCAGTATTTT | CASRRQGPSTDTQYF | TRBV5-1 | - | TRBD1 | TRBJ2-3
TGTGCCAGCAGCGTAGGCGGGAACACCGGGGAGCTGTTTTTT | CASSVGGNTGELFF | TRBV9 | - | - | TRBJ2-2
TGCGCCAGCAGCCAAGTGGGACAGTTCGGCACTGAAGCTTTCTTT | CASSQVGQFGTEAFF | TRBV4-3 | - | TRBD1 | TRBJ1-1
TGTGCCAGCAGCGCCTTGGGACAGGGGGTTGAGACCCAGTACTTC | CASSALGQGVETQYF | TRBV9 | few | TRBD1 | TRBJ2-5
TGTGCCAGCAGCTTAGCGCGGTACAAGTCCTACGAGCAGTACTTC | CASSLARYKSYEQYF | TRBV7-9 | - | - | TRBJ2-7
TGTGCCAGCAGCCTCCGCGGGGCCAATGAAAAACTGTTTTTT | CASSLRGANEKLFF | TRBV27 | - | - | TRBJ1-4
TGTGCCAGCAGCCTATTTGGGGACAGTAAGAACACCGGGGAGCTGTTTTTT | CASSLFGDSKNTGELFF | TRBV14 | - | TRBD1 | TRBJ2-2
TGCGCCAGCAGCCCCTCCAGGGGTCCCAACGAGCAGTACTTC | CASSPSRGPNEQYF | TRBV5-1 | few | - | TRBJ2-7
TGCGCCAGCAGCCAAGTCCCAGTGCGACAGGGAGCTGAAAAACTGTTTTTT | CASSQVPVRQGAEKLFF | TRBV4-3 | - | TRBD1 | TRBJ1-4
TGTGCCAGCAGCCCGCGGGGGGGGAACACTGAAGCTTTCTTT | CASSPRGGNTEAFF | TRBV7-6 | once | - | TRBJ1-1
TGCAGCGTTGAGCCCGGCAGGGGTTCGAAGGGCTACGAGCAGTACTTC | CSVEPGRGSKGYEQYF | TRBV29-1 | - | - | TRBJ2-7
TGTGCCAGCAGTGTCCTAGGGGGCGCTTCTGGAAACACCATATATTTT | CASSVLGGASGNTIYF | TRBV28 | - | TRBD1 | TRBJ1-3
TGTGCCAGTAGTGGAGGGGTTACTCTACGAGAGCAGTACTTC | CASSGGVTLREQYF | TRBV19 | - | - | TRBJ2-7
TGCGCCAGTGCGACCGGGGGGAACTACAATGAGCAGTTCTTC | CASATGGNYNEQFF | TRBV4-3 | once | TRBD2 | TRBJ2-1
TGCGCCAGCAGCCAGGAAGGGGCCGGCGGCAGGGCTGGTGAAAAACTGTTTTTT | CASSQEGAGGRAGEKLFF | TRBV4-3 | few | - | TRBJ1-4
TGTGCCAGCAGCTTACGGGTTCGGGACAACAACTATGGCTACACCTTC | CASSLRVRDNNYGYTF | TRBV7-2 | - | - | TRBJ1-2
TGTGCCAGCAGCTCACCACCGGGACAGAGCACAGATACGCAGTATTTT | CASSSPPGQSTDTQYF | TRBV7-6 | - | TRBD1 | TRBJ2-3
TGTGCTAGTGGTTTCCGGGAACCCATGGATTTT | CASGFREPMDF | TRBV12-5 | few | - | TRBJ2-3
TGTGCCAGCAGCGTAGCGGGCGGGGAGGCTTATACGCAGTATTTT | CASSVAGGEAYTQYF | TRBV9 | few | - | TRBJ2-3
TGTGCCAGCAATGTACAGGGGGCTGGCACCGGGGAGCTGTTTTTT | CASNVQGAGTGELFF | TRBV28 | - | TRBD1 | TRBJ2-2
TGCGCCAGCAGCCAAGGTGGGCGGGGGCCCCTGGGTGAGCAGTTCTTC | CASSQGGRGPLGEQFF | TRBV4-1 | - | - | TRBJ2-1
TGTGCCAGCAGCGCTGGGACAGGGGTAGATAATTCACCCCTCCACTTT | CASSAGTGVDNSPLHF | TRBV9 | few | TRBD1 | TRBJ1-6
TGCGCCAGCAGGGGGACAGGGCGCTACGAGCAGTACTTC | CASRGTGRYEQYF | TRBV5-1 | - | TRBD1 | TRBJ2-7
TGTGCCAGCAGCCCCCGGGGGGACGGGGTGGACACTGAAGCTTTCTTT | CASSPRGDGVDTEAFF | TRBV9 | - | - | TRBJ1-1
TGCAGTGCTCGCCGGGCCGGGGAGCTGTTTTTT | CSARRAGELFF | TRBV20-1 | - | - | TRBJ2-2
TGTGCCAGCAGGCGAGGGGTGGTCTACAGGGGGGACACTGAAGCTTTCTTT | CASRRGVVYRGDTEAFF | TRBV5-4 | once | TRBD1 | TRBJ1-1
TGTTCCAGCGGACCGACAGGCTACGAGCAGTACTTC | CSSGPTGYEQYF | TRBV7-9 | - | - | TRBJ2-7
TGCGCCAGCAGCCAAGTTTTCCTCTCGGGCGCGGGTCACGAGCAGTACTTC | CASSQVFLSGAGHEQYF | TRBV4-1 | - | - | TRBJ2-7
TGCGCCAGCAGTTTGACAGGGGTAGATACGCAGTATTTT | CASSLTGVDTQYF | TRBV10-1 | - | TRBD1 | TRBJ2-3
TGTGCCTGGGGGTCCCCCCGCGGGGGGTCCCGATACGAGCAGTACTTC | CAWGSPRGGSRYEQYF | TRBV30 | - | TRBD2 | TRBJ2-7
TGTGCCAGCAGCGTAGCCCCGACCGGGACACGGCGGGGGGAGCAGTACTTC | CASSVAPTGTRRGEQYF | TRBV9 | - | - | TRBJ2-7
TGTGCCAGCAGTTCCGACAAGTCCTACGAGCAGTACTTC | CASSSDKSYEQYF | TRBV6-5 | - | - | TRBJ2-7
TGTGCCAGCAGCTCTCGGACAGGATTGAACACTGAAGCTTTCTTT | CASSSRTGLNTEAFF | TRBV11-2 | - | TRBD1 | TRBJ1-1
TGTGCCAGCAGCTTAAGACAGGGGGGTGAAAAACTGTTTTTT | CASSLRQGGEKLFF | TRBV7-2 | - | TRBD1 | TRBJ1-4
TGCGCCAGCAGAGAAGGGTCGTTGGCGGGGCTGTGGAATGAGCAGTTCTTC | CASREGSLAGLWNEQFF | TRBV5-1 | - | - | TRBJ2-1
TGTGCCAGCAGTGCCCAGGCCAGGGTCTCTGGGGCCAACGTCCTGACTTTC | CASSAQARVSGANVLTF | TRBV2 | many | - | TRBJ2-6
TGTGCCAGCAGCTCAGGGTCGCGGTCCGCCGGGGAGCTGTTTTTT | CASSSGSRSAGELFF | TRBV7-9 | once | - | TRBJ2-2
TGTGCCAGCAGCGGTTCACAGGGGGCGAGGGAAAAACTGTTTTTT | CASSGSQGAREKLFF | TRBV9 | - | TRBD1 | TRBJ1-4
TGTGCCAGCAGCTCCCGGGGGTACAATCAGCCCCAGCATTTT | CASSSRGYNQPQHF | TRBV5-6 | - | - | TRBJ1-5
TGTGCCAGTAGTATAGGTGGGACAGGGTCCGCGCAGTATTTT | CASSIGGTGSAQYF | TRBV19 | - | TRBD1 | TRBJ2-3
TGTGCCACCAGCAGGCATACAGGGCGGGGCACAGATACGCAGTATTTT | CATSRHTGRGTDTQYF | TRBV15 | - | - | TRBJ2-3